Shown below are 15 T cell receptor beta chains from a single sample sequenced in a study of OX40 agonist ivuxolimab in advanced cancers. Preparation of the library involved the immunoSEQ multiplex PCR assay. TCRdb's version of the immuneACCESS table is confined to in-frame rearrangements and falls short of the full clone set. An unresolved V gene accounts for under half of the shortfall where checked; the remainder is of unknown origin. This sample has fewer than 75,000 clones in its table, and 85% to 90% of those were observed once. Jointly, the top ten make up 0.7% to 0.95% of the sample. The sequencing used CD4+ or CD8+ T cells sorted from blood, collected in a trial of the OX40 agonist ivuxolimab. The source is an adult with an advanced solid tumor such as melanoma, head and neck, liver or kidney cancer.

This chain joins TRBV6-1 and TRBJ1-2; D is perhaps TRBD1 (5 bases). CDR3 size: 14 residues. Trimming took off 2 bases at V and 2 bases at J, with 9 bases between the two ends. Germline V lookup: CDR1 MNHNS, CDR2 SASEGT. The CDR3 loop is CASSENRRNYGYTF. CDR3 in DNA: TGTGCCAGCAGTGAAAACAGGAGGAACTATGGCTACACCTTC.

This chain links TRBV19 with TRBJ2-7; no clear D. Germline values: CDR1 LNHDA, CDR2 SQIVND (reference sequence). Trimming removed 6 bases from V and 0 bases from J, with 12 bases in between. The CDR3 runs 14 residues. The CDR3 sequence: CASRRTASSYEQYF. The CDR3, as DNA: TGTGCCAGTAGGCGGACCGCGAGCTCCTACGAGCAGTACTTC.

The CDR3 is CASSSGPPSSYEQYF. CDR3 nucleotide sequence: TGTGCCAGCAGTTCGGGACCTCCGAGCTCCTACGAGCAGTACTTC. The V call is TRBV27, the J call TRBJ2-7, with D perhaps assigned TRBD1 or TRBD2 (5 bases each). Per the germline V gene, CDR1 is MNHEY and CDR2 is SMNVEV (reference sequence). Deletions cut 4 bases from V and 0 bases from J, with 13 bases between. The CDR3 totals 15 residues.

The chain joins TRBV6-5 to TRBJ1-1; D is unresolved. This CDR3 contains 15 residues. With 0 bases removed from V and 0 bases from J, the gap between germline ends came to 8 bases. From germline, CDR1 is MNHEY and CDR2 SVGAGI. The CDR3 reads CASSYSSLVNTEAFF. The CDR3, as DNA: TGTGCCAGCAGTTACTCGAGTCTTGTGAACACTGAAGCTTTCTTT.

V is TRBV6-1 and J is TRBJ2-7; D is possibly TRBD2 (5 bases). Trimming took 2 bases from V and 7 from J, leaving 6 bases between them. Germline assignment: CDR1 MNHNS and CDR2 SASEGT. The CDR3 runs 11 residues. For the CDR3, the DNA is TGTGCCAGCAGTGAAACTAGGGAGCAGTACTTC. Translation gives CASSETREQYF.

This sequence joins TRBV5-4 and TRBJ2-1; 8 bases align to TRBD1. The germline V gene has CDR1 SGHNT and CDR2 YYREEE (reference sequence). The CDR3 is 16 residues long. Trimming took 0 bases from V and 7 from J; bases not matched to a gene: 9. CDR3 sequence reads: CASSLGSRTGLNEQFF. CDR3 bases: TGTGCCAGCAGCTTGGGAAGCCGGACAGGGTTGAATGAGCAGTTCTTC.

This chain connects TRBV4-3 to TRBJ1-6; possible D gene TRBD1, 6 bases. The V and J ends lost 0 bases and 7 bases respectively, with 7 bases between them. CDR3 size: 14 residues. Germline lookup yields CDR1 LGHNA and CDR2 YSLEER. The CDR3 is CASSQDRGNSPLHF. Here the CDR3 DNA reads TGCGCCAGCAGCCAAGACAGGGGCAATTCACCCCTCCACTTT.

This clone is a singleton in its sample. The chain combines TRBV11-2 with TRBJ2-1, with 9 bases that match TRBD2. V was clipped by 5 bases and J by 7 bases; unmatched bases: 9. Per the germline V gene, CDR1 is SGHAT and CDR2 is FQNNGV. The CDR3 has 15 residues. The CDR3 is CASSLSGRGSNEQFF. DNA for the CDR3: TGTGCCAGCAGCCTTAGCGGGAGAGGTTCGAATGAGCAGTTCTTC.

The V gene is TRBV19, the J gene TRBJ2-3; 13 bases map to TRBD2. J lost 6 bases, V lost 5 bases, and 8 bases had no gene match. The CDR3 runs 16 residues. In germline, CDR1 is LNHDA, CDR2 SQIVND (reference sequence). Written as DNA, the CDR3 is TGTGCCAGTAGTCTCCGGACTAGCGGGAGTGGGGATACGCAGTATTTT. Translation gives CASSLRTSGSGDTQYF.

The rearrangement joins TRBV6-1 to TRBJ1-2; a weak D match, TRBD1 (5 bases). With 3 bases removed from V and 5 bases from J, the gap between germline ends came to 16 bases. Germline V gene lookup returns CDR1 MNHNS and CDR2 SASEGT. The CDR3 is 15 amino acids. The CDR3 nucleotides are TGTGCCAGCAGTGACCTCGTGGGGGGTAGTTATGGCTACACCTTC. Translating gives CASSDLVGGSYGYTF.

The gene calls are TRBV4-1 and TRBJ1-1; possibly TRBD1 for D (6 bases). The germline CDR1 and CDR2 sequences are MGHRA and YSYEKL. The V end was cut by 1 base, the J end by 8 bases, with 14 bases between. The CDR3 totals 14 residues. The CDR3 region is CASSQGLTGYEAFF. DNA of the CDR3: TGCGCCAGCAGCCAAGGATTGACAGGCTACGAAGCTTTCTTT.

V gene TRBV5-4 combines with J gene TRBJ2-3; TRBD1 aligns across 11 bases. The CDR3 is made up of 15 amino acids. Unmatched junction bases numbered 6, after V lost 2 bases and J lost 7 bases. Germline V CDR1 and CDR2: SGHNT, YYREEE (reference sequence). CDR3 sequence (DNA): TGTGCCAGCAGCTTAGGACAGGGGGCGGGTAATACGCAGTATTTT. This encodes CASSLGQGAGNTQYF.

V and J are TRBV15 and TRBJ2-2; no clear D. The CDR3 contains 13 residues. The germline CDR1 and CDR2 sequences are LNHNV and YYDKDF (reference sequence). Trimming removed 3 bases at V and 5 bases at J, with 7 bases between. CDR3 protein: CATSSRLTGELFF. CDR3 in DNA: TGTGCCACCAGCAGTAGGCTTACCGGGGAGCTGTTTTTT.

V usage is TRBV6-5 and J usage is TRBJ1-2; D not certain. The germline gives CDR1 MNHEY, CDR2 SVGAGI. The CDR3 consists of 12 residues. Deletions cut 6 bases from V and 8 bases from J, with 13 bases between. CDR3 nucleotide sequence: TGTGCCAGCAGCCCCGAGGTAGGGGGCTACACCTTC. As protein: CASSPEVGGYTF.

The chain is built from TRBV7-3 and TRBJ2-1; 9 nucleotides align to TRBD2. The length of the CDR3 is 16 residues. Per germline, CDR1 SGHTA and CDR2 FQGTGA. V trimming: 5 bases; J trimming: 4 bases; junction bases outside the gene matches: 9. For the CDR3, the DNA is TGTGCCAGCAGCCTATCAAGCGGGAGGTCGTACAATGAGCAGTTCTTC. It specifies CASSLSSGRSYNEQFF.